This is a list of T cell receptor beta chains from one sample in a study of OX40 agonist ivuxolimab in advanced cancers. Here immunoSEQ multiplex PCR was the method, and the copy in TCRdb shows in-frame clones only, minus some. This table holds 90,000 to 100,000 clones, 70% to 90% found once. The sample in question was CD4+ or CD8+ T cells sorted from blood, obtained in a trial of the OX40 agonist ivuxolimab. The receptors originated from an adult with an advanced solid tumor such as melanoma, head and neck, liver or kidney cancer. CDR3s include the opening cysteine and the closing phenylalanine or tryptophan. A D gene is named only where the DNA matches it firmly. Clone sizes are given selectively: once, few, many, or a class where the clone is expanded.

J	V	D	size	CDR3	DNA
TRBJ1-2	TRBV28	NA	once	CASSLDSDYGYTF	TGTGCCAGCAGTTTGGACTCCGACTATGGCTACACCTTC
TRBJ2-7	TRBV6-1	NA	NA	CASSEAMGEQYF	TGTGCCAGCAGTGAAGCGATGGGGGAGCAGTACTTC
TRBJ1-2	TRBV5-1	NA	NA	CASSPDGTWGYGYTF	TGCGCCAGCAGTCCGGACGGGACCTGGGGCTATGGCTACACCTTC
TRBJ1-6	TRBV30	NA	NA	CAWAESYNSPLHF	TGTGCCTGGGCCGAGAGTTATAATTCACCCCTCCACTTT
TRBJ2-1	TRBV5-1	NA	NA	CASSIDNEQFF	TGCGCCAGCAGCATCGACAATGAGCAGTTCTTC
TRBJ1-2	TRBV4-2	NA	NA	CASSQDGGDGYTF	TGTGCCAGCAGCCAAGATGGCGGGGATGGCTACACCTTC
TRBJ2-3	TRBV11-2	NA	NA	CASRMRGFTDTQYF	TGTGCCAGCAGAATGCGGGGATTCACAGATACGCAGTATTTT
TRBJ2-3	TRBV5-1	NA	NA	CASSLAGGPKSDTQYF	TGCGCCAGCAGCTTGGCCGGGGGGCCCAAGTCAGATACGCAGTATTTT
TRBJ1-4	TRBV5-5	NA	NA	CASSTDGLEKLFF	TGTGCCAGCAGCACGGACGGGCTCGAAAAACTGTTTTTT
TRBJ2-7	TRBV28	TRBD1	once	CASTDRIYEQYF	TGTGCCAGCACGGACAGGATCTACGAGCAGTACTTC
TRBJ1-2	TRBV6-5	TRBD1	NA	CASSRTGRTDGYTF	TGTGCCAGCAGTCGGACAGGGCGAACCGATGGCTACACCTTC
TRBJ2-1	TRBV5-1	TRBD2	NA	CASSYLAGGQNEQFF	TGCGCCAGCAGCTATCTAGCGGGGGGGCAAAATGAGCAGTTCTTC
TRBJ2-3	TRBV7-8	TRBD2	NA	CASSLPGGPVVDTQYF	TGTGCCAGCAGCCTCCCGGGGGGGCCCGTAGTAGATACGCAGTATTTT
TRBJ1-2	TRBV30	NA	NA	CAWRVRRGYTF	TGTGCCTGGAGGGTCCGACGTGGCTACACCTTC
TRBJ2-3	TRBV10-3	TRBD2	NA	CAISLSGDTDTQYF	TGTGCCATCAGTCTTAGCGGGGACACAGATACGCAGTATTTT
TRBJ1-2	TRBV2	NA	NA	CASSEEGTYGYTF	TGTGCCAGCAGTGAAGAGGGAACCTATGGCTACACCTTC
TRBJ2-5	TRBV5-1	NA	NA	CASSPSGQYQETQYF	TGCGCCAGCAGCCCATCCGGACAATACCAAGAGACCCAGTACTTC